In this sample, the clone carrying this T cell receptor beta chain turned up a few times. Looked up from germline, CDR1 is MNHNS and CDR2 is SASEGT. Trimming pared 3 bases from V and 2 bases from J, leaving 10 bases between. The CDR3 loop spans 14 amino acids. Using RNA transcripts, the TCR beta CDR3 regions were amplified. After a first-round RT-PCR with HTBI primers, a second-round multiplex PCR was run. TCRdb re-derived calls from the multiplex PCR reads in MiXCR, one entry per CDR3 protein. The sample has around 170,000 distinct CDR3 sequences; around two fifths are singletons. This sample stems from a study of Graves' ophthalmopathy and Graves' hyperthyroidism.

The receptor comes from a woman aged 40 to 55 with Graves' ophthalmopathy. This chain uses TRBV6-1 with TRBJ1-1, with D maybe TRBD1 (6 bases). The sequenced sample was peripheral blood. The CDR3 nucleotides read TGTGCCAGCAGTGAGGCGGGGGGCAACACTGAAGCTTTCTTT. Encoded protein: CASSEAGGNTEAFF.